The 32 T cell receptor beta chains below come from one sample, sequenced in a study of PD-1 blockade in classical Hodgkin lymphoma. Sequenced by immunoSEQ multiplex PCR; TCRdb stores in-frame clones only, minus some. The repertoire has approximately 60,000 clones, 88% of them found once; the top ten carry around 12%. With no exception, relapse followed autologous stem cell transplantation in all patients, and brentuximab vedotin exposure varied. The sample in question was peripheral blood mononuclear cells (PBMCs), obtained at baseline. The receptors were gathered from a human donor with classical Hodgkin lymphoma.

CDR3 coding DNA: TGCGCCAGCAGCCCCCCTACCACCTACGAGCAGTACTTC. This translates into CASSPPTTYEQYF. The chain couples TRBV5-1 to TRBJ2-7; D call uncertain. CDR3 length: 13 amino acids. Trimming cost V 4 bases and J 2 bases, with 10 bases left between them. Germline assignment: CDR1 SGHRS and CDR2 YFSETQ. The entire variable domain, with the rest obtained from reference TRBV5-1 and TRBJ2-7, is as follows: KAGVTQTPRYLIKTRGQQVTLSCSPISGHRSVSWYQQTPGQGLQFLFEYFSETQRNKGNFPGRFSGRQFSNSRSEMNVSTLELGDSALYLCASSPPTTYEQYFGPGTRLTVT.

This sequence joins TRBV4-3 and TRBJ2-7; 9 bases are a match to TRBD1. J gave up 4 bases and V 4 bases, and 5 bases lay outside the gene matches. The CDR3 contains 14 residues. Germline loops: CDR1 LGHNA, CDR2 YSLEER. CDR3 protein: CASSRGTGKYEQYF. The CDR3 coding sequence is TGCGCCAGCAGCCGCGGGACAGGGAAGTACGAGCAGTACTTC.

This sequence joins TRBV29-1 and TRBJ1-1; the D gene is possibly TRBD1 (6 bases). Germline lookup yields CDR1 SQVTM and CDR2 ANQGSEA. There are 13 residues in the CDR3. Deletions cut 3 bases from V and 4 bases from J, with 12 bases between. In DNA, the CDR3 is TGCAGCGTTGATGAGGGGGGCGTCACTGAAGCTTTCTTT. Translation gives CSVDEGGVTEAFF.

The chain has TRBV7-3 and TRBJ1-1; 8 nucleotides align to TRBD1. This CDR3 spans 16 amino acids. The V gene's germline CDR1 is SGHTA and CDR2 FQGTGA. V lost 5 bases to trimming and J lost 0 bases; unmatched junction nucleotides: 8. The chain's CDR3 is CASSPTGGIMNTEAFF. The CDR3 coding sequence is TGTGCCAGCAGCCCTACAGGGGGGATAATGAACACTGAAGCTTTCTTT.

This sequence joins TRBV29-1 and TRBJ2-1; D remains unclear. The V end lost 2 bases, the J end lost 5 bases, and 4 bases lay between the germline ends. CDR1 and CDR2 from the germline V gene are SQVTM and ANQGSEA. The CDR3 totals 11 residues. The CDR3 sequence is CSVERDNEQFF. In nucleotides, the CDR3 is TGCAGCGTTGAAAGGGACAATGAGCAGTTCTTC.

This sequence joins TRBV4-1 and TRBJ2-3, with TRBD1 matching over 8 bases. The V gene's germline CDR1 is MGHRA and CDR2 YSYEKL. There are 15 residues in the CDR3. V lost 4 bases, J lost 2 bases, and 5 bases stayed unmatched. The CDR3 bases are TGCGCCAGCAGCCGGACAGGGCTTTCCACAGATACGCAGTATTTT. This translates into CASSRTGLSTDTQYF.

The chain joins TRBV7-3 to TRBJ2-1, with 12 bases fitting TRBD2. This CDR3 comprises 16 residues. Unmatched junction bases numbered 5, after V lost 4 bases and J lost 4 bases. Germline CDR1 SGHTA, CDR2 FQGTGA. In DNA form, the CDR3 reads TGTGCCAGCAGCTCACGGACTAGCGGGGCTTACAATGAGCAGTTCTTC. It encodes CASSSRTSGAYNEQFF.

This chain joins TRBV9 and TRBJ2-2; D unresolved. Germline V gene data show CDR1 as SGDLS and CDR2 as YYNGEE. V lost 5 bases and J 5 bases, leaving 4 bases between the germline ends. This CDR3 comprises 11 residues. CDR3 loop: CASSYTGELFF. The CDR3 coding sequence is TGTGCCAGCAGTTATACCGGGGAGCTGTTTTTT.

This rearrangement joins TRBV30 to TRBJ2-7, with a possible D match to TRBD2 (6 bases). This CDR3 is 11 amino acids long. Trimming shortened V by 3 bases and J by 6 bases, and 9 bases separated the two germline ends. Germline-derived CDR1 and CDR2 are GTSNPN and SVGIG (reference sequence). CDR3 nucleotides: TGTGCCTGGAGGGAGGGGCTCGAGCAGTACTTC. This encodes CAWREGLEQYF.

The chain combines TRBV18 with TRBJ2-7; the D gene is possibly TRBD2 (6 bases). Looked up from germline, CDR1 is KGHSH and CDR2 is LQKENI. The CDR3 runs to 12 residues. The V end lost 3 bases, the J end lost 4 bases, and 7 bases lay between the germline ends. The CDR3 bases are TGTGCCAGCTCACCCCGGGGGTACGAGCAGTACTTC. It yields the protein CASSPRGYEQYF.

This clone was observed once. V gene TRBV28 combines with J gene TRBJ2-7; 7 positions agree with TRBD2. Per germline, CDR1 MDHEN and CDR2 SYDVKM. The CDR3 extends over 12 amino acids. Losses at the gene ends were 7 bases for V and 2 bases for J; bases not matched to a gene: 2. This CDR3 reads CASTSGAYEQYF. The DNA for the CDR3 is TGTGCCAGCACTAGCGGTGCCTACGAGCAGTACTTC.

This clone appeared a few times. The chain has TRBV11-2 and TRBJ1-6; D is unclear. CDR1 is SGHAT, CDR2 FQNNGV, per germline. V lost 5 bases to trimming and J lost 5 bases, with 4 bases between them. The CDR3 is 12 amino acids. CDR3 protein: CASSVNNSPLHF. The CDR3 bases are TGTGCCAGCAGCGTAAATAATTCACCCCTCCACTTT.

The chain has TRBV29-1 and TRBJ1-1; D may be TRBD1 (6 bases). V lost 1 base, J lost 8 bases, and 8 bases lay in between. The CDR3 has 11 residues. Germline loops: CDR1 SQVTM, CDR2 ANQGSEA. The CDR3 coding sequence is TGCAGCGTTGAAGGGGGGCAGGAAGCTTTCTTT. This translates into CSVEGGQEAFF.

The rearrangement links TRBV6-5 to TRBJ2-3; D might be TRBD1 (7 bases). Trimming removed 6 bases at V and 3 bases at J, with 10 bases between. Per germline, CDR1 MNHEY and CDR2 SVGAGI. The CDR3 sequence is 13 residues long. Here the CDR3 reads CASRTGRTDTQYF. The CDR3 region has the DNA TGTGCCAGCAGGACAGGGAGGACAGATACGCAGTATTTT.

The chain is built from TRBV27 and TRBJ2-1, with 9 bases aligning to TRBD2. Germline V gene sequence: CDR1 MNHEY, CDR2 SMNVEV (reference sequence). The CDR3 is 16 amino acids. V lost 1 base and J lost 4; bases outside the gene matches: 5. The CDR3 is CASSLLGGGAYNEQFF. The CDR3 bases are TGTGCCAGCAGTTTATTGGGCGGGGGGGCATACAATGAGCAGTTCTTC.

This clone was detected a few times. CDR3 sequence (DNA): TGCAGCGTTGAAGGCGCGGGGGGGTTCACAGATACGCAGTATTTT. Encoded protein: CSVEGAGGFTDTQYF. The J gene is TRBJ2-3, the V gene TRBV29-1, with TRBD2 matching 9 bases. Trimming at V came to 1 base and at J to 2 bases, leaving 4 bases not matched to a gene. Germline V CDR1 and CDR2: SQVTM, ANQGSEA. The CDR3 spans 15 residues.

About this clone itself: The junction departs from the called germline gene at one end, perhaps through a read error. The chain links TRBV6-5 to TRBJ1-2; weak D call: TRBD1 (6 bases). Germline V lookup: CDR1 MNHEY, CDR2 SVGAGI. This CDR3 has 13 amino acids. The CDR3 DNA sequence: TGTGCCATCAGTGAGGGGGGCGACTATGGCTACACCTTC. Amino acids: CAISEGGDYGYTF.

The gene calls are TRBV10-3 and TRBJ2-1, with a tentative D call TRBD1 (6 bases). This CDR3 is 15 amino acids long. Germline V lookup: CDR1 ENHRY, CDR2 SYGVKD. Trimming stripped 4 bases from V and 6 bases from J, with 16 bases between. The CDR3 sequence is CAISGGRGRGNEQFF. CDR3 coding DNA: TGTGCCATCAGTGGAGGCAGGGGCCGGGGCAATGAGCAGTTCTTC.

The CDR3 region has the DNA TGTGCCAGCACCCAGGGACCCGAGCAGTACTTC. Protein: CASTQGPEQYF. The chain uses TRBV6-1 and TRBJ2-7; D is tentatively TRBD1 or TRBD2 (5 bases each). Germline V CDR1 and CDR2: MNHNS, SASEGT. Trimming took 7 bases from V and 6 from J, leaving 10 bases between them. The CDR3 sequence is 11 residues long.

CDR3 protein: CASSVARNRETQYF. CDR3 nucleotide sequence: TGTGCCAGCAGCGTAGCCAGAAACAGGGAGACCCAGTACTTC. The rearrangement joins TRBV9 to TRBJ2-5, with a possible D match to TRBD1 (5 bases). Germline V lookup: CDR1 SGDLS, CDR2 YYNGEE. This CDR3 comprises 14 residues. V shed 0 bases and J shed 5 bases, with 11 bases lying between them.

This clone was seen more than once but under ten times. This chain joins TRBV5-5 and TRBJ2-2, with D unclear. The CDR3 loop spans 16 amino acids. Deletions cut 0 bases from V and 4 bases from J, with 13 bases between. Looked up from germline, CDR1 is SGHKS and CDR2 is YYEKEE (reference sequence). In DNA, the CDR3 is TGTGCCAGCAGCTTGGGACCGGTCCAGCTCACCGGGGAGCTGTTTTTT. It is translated as CASSLGPVQLTGELFF.

The J gene is TRBJ1-1, the V gene TRBV5-1; maybe TRBD1 (5 bases). This CDR3 has 17 amino acids. Germline V lookup: CDR1 SGHRS, CDR2 YFSETQ. With 2 bases removed from V and 0 bases from J, the gap between germline ends came to 17 bases. The CDR3 DNA reads as TGCGCCAGCAGCTTTAAGCCCGGCCCGGGGGTGAACACTGAAGCTTTCTTT. Residues: CASSFKPGPGVNTEAFF.

This clone was counted many times. V is TRBV28 and J is TRBJ1-3, with TRBD1 identical over 10 bases. Germline CDR1 MDHEN, CDR2 SYDVKM. The CDR3 is 16 residues long. After removal of 10 bases from V and 1 base from J, the junction contained 10 bases not matched to a gene. CDR3 nucleotide sequence: TGTGCCACCATAGGGACAGGGGTTAGATCTGGAAACACCATATATTTT. Translated, it gives CATIGTGVRSGNTIYF.

The gene calls are TRBV7-8 and TRBJ1-2; D gene unclear. Germline loops: CDR1 SGHVS, CDR2 FQNEAQ. Trimming removed 1 base from V and 5 bases from J, with 8 bases in between. This CDR3 has 13 residues. The CDR3 loop is CASSLDVGYGYTF. The CDR3 DNA sequence: TGTGCCAGCAGCTTAGACGTAGGGTATGGCTACACCTTC.

The chain is built from TRBV5-8 and TRBJ1-2; D is unclear. The V gene's germline CDR1 is SGHTS and CDR2 YDEGEE. CDR3 length equals 16 residues. The V end was cut by 4 bases, the J end by 0 bases, with 16 bases between. CDR3 protein: CASSRLYGITNYGYTF. The CDR3 DNA is TGTGCCAGCAGCCGCCTTTATGGGATCACTAACTATGGCTACACCTTC.

This CDR3 is CASSADTSGNTIYF. The CDR3, as DNA: TGTGCCAGCAGTGCCGACACCTCTGGAAACACCATATATTTT. The chain links TRBV25-1 to TRBJ1-3; D uncertain. Trimming pared 4 bases from V and 0 bases from J, leaving 7 bases between. Germline CDR1 is MGHDK and CDR2 is SYGVNS. The CDR3 has 14 residues.

J is TRBJ1-3 and V is TRBV19, with D unresolved. Germline CDR1 reads LNHDA; CDR2 reads SQIVND (reference sequence). This CDR3 region has 17 residues. V was pared by 3 bases and J by 0 bases, with 15 bases between. The CDR3 sequence: CASSIQSSLHSGNTIYF. The CDR3 DNA follows: TGTGCCAGTAGTATTCAGTCAAGCCTGCACTCTGGAAACACCATATATTTT.

The count of this clone is one. This chain joins TRBV7-9 and TRBJ1-6; D is perhaps TRBD1 (5 bases). The ends were cut back, 5 bases at V and 7 bases at J, with 12 bases in the middle. The CDR3 extends over 14 amino acids. Germline values: CDR1 SEHNR, CDR2 FQNEAQ (reference sequence). Written as DNA, the CDR3 is TGTGCCAGCAGCGAAGAGTGGGGGAATTCACCCCTCCACTTT. Residues: CASSEEWGNSPLHF.

J is TRBJ1-1 and V is TRBV29-1; D is undetermined. CDR3 size: 16 residues. Germline assignment: CDR1 SQVTM and CDR2 ANQGSEA. The V gene lost 4 bases and the J gene lost 0 bases, with 18 bases spanning the gap. CDR3 DNA: TGCAGCGTTGGTAGTAACAAACAACTATTGAACACTGAAGCTTTCTTT. This encodes CSVGSNKQLLNTEAFF.

The chain employs TRBV7-9 and TRBJ2-7; tentative D call: TRBD1 (5 bases). The V gene lost 1 base and the J gene lost 1 base, with 11 bases spanning the gap. This CDR3 region has 15 residues. Germline-derived CDR1 and CDR2 are SEHNR and FQNEAQ (reference sequence). CDR3 loop: CASSLGQGPSYEQYF. For the CDR3, the DNA is TGTGCCAGCAGCTTAGGGCAGGGCCCATCCTACGAGCAGTACTTC. The complete variable domain, with remaining parts taken from reference TRBV7-9 and TRBJ2-7, reads DTGVSQNPRHKITKRGQNVTFRCDPISEHNRLYWYRQTLGQGPEFLTYFQNEAQLEKSRLLSDRFSAERPKGSFSTLEIQRTEQGDSAMYLCASSLGQGPSYEQYFGPGTRLTVT.

The chain carries TRBV7-2 and TRBJ2-1; 7 bases align to TRBD1. V trimming: 5 bases; J trimming: 8 bases; junction bases outside the gene matches: 9. The CDR3 extends over 14 amino acids. Germline CDR1 reads SGHTA; CDR2 reads FQGNSA. CDR3 sequence (DNA): TGTGCCAGCAGCCGATGGCAGGGGGTGCATGAGCAGTTCTTC. Encoded protein: CASSRWQGVHEQFF. The variable domain in full, with the rest retrieved from reference TRBV7-2 and TRBJ2-1, is GAGVSQSPSNKVTEKGKDVELRCDPISGHTALYWYRQSLGQGLEFLIYFQGNSAPDKSGLPSDRFSAERTGGSVSTLTIQRTQQEDSAVYLCASSRWQGVHEQFFGPGTRLTVL.

V and J are TRBV6-1 and TRBJ2-5; 9 bases are a match to TRBD2. The CDR3 length is 16 residues. Per germline, CDR1 MNHNS and CDR2 SASEGT. V lost 0 bases, J lost 2 bases, and 4 bases stayed unmatched. The DNA of the CDR3 is TGTGCCAGCAGTGAAGCCTCAGCGGGGGGTCAAGAGACCCAGTACTTC. Translated: CASSEASAGGQETQYF.